Below are 23 T cell receptor beta chains sequenced from a single sample in a study of blood T cell repertoires in COVID-19. The data were produced by immunoSEQ multiplex PCR, yet TCRdb's version contains in-frame clones alone and is incomplete. This sample has around 180,000 clones, with approximately 79% found just once. The sample consisted of peripheral blood. Source of these receptors: an elderly woman with acute or convalescent COVID-19.

V usage is TRBV21-1 and J usage is TRBJ1-6. TRBV21-1 is tagged as a pseudogene. The CDR3 consists of 20 residues. Written as DNA, the CDR3 is TGTGCCAGCAGCACCCGGGACGGGACTAACTTTATCGGATATAATTCACCCCTCCACTTT. This sequence encodes CASSTRDGTNFIGYNSPLHF.

This clone was detected many times. This chain links TRBV4-2 with TRBJ1-5; 8 positions agree with TRBD1. The CDR3 totals 16 residues. Germline V gene sequence: CDR1 LGHNA, CDR2 YNFKEQ. V lost 2 bases, J lost 4 bases, and 7 bases stayed unmatched. The CDR3 DNA follows: TGTGCCAGCAGCCAATTGACAGGGGAGGGGAATCAGCCCCAGCATTTT. Its protein product is CASSQLTGEGNQPQHF.

This chain joins TRBV7-2 and TRBJ2-3; D unresolved. The CDR3 loop spans 15 amino acids. Trimming removed 7 bases from V and 4 bases from J, with 18 bases in between. Germline V gene lookup returns CDR1 SGHTA and CDR2 FQGNSA. CDR3 loop: CASTPTPVGSDTQYF. The DNA for the CDR3 is TGTGCCAGCACTCCGACCCCCGTCGGGTCAGATACGCAGTATTTT.

This clone was seen once. This chain connects TRBV6-5 to TRBJ2-7; 7 bases align to TRBD1. The CDR3 consists of 14 residues. V dropped 0 bases and J dropped 3; count of bases not matched to a gene: 2. The germline V gene encodes CDR1 MNHEY and CDR2 SVGAGI. CDR3 DNA sequence: TGTGCCAGCAGTTACTCGGGACAGATCTACGAGCAGTACTTC. Amino acids: CASSYSGQIYEQYF.

CDR3 nucleotides: TGTGCCAGCATCTCTTCAGTTAGCGGAAGGCGTACGCAGTATTTT. As protein: CASISSVSGRRTQYF. The rearrangement links TRBV6-5 to TRBJ2-3, with D possibly matching TRBD2 (6 bases). V lost 7 bases to trimming and J lost 8 bases, with 22 bases between them. Germline V gene data show CDR1 as MNHEY and CDR2 as SVGAGI. The CDR3 sequence is 15 residues long.

There are a few counts of this clone. The chain employs TRBV19 and TRBJ1-4, with D uncertain. The CDR3 totals 12 residues. Germline CDR1 and CDR2: LNHDA and SQIVND (reference sequence). V shed 8 bases and J shed 4 bases, with 8 bases lying between them. The CDR3 loop is CASQAFNEKLFF. CDR3 DNA sequence: TGTGCCAGTCAAGCCTTTAATGAAAAACTGTTTTTT.

The V call is TRBV3-1 (or the pseudogene TRBV3-2), the J call TRBJ2-7; 7 positions match TRBD1. With 4 bases clipped from V and 1 base from J, the junction kept 10 bases outside the gene matches. The length of the CDR3 is 16 residues. Germline CDR1 reads LGHDT; CDR2 reads YNNKEL (reference sequence). Here the CDR3 reads CASSPHGRQGSYEQYF. The CDR3 nucleotides read TGTGCCAGCAGCCCCCACGGTCGACAGGGATCCTACGAGCAGTACTTC.

The chain recombines TRBV7-2 with TRBJ1-1; no firm D call. The CDR3 is 15 residues long. CDR1 and CDR2 from the germline V gene are SGHTA and FQGNSA. V lost 1 base, J lost 3 bases, and 12 bases lay in between. For the CDR3, the DNA is TGTGCCAGCAGCTTAGTATGGCTTCGGGACACTGAAGCTTTCTTT. Translated: CASSLVWLRDTEAFF.

The V and J genes are TRBV6-6 and TRBJ2-7, with 11 bases matching TRBD2. Germline CDR1 reads MNHNY; CDR2 reads SVGAGI (reference sequence). The J segment lost 3 bases and the V segment lost 6 bases, leaving 7 bases of the junction unmatched. CDR3 length equals 15 residues. The CDR3 DNA follows: TGTGCCAGCAGCTCAACTAGCGGGAGCGGCTACGAGCAGTACTTC. Amino acids: CASSSTSGSGYEQYF.

The V and J genes are TRBV5-1 and TRBJ2-2, with TRBD2 as a possible D gene (5 bases). In germline, CDR1 is SGHRS, CDR2 YFSETQ. The CDR3 consists of 14 residues. V shed 0 bases and J shed 2 bases, with 5 bases lying between them. This CDR3 is CASSLGTNTGELFF. The CDR3 nucleotides read TGCGCCAGCAGCTTGGGGACTAACACCGGGGAGCTGTTTTTT.

The chain carries TRBV7-8 and TRBJ2-1; TRBD2 matches at 9 bases. Per the germline V gene, CDR1 is SGHVS and CDR2 is FQNEAQ. The CDR3 runs to 14 residues. After removal of 5 bases from V and 6 bases from J, the junction contained 5 bases not matched to a gene. The CDR3 sequence: CASSISGSGNEQFF. The CDR3 DNA is TGTGCCAGCAGCATTAGCGGGAGCGGCAATGAGCAGTTCTTC.

The chain recombines TRBV29-1 with TRBJ2-1, with D possibly matching TRBD1 (6 bases). This CDR3 region has 13 residues. Germline V gives CDR1 SQVTM, CDR2 ANQGSEA. Between the trimmed V and J ends, which lost 0 bases and 5 bases, there was a span of 8 bases. CDR3 in amino acids: CSVEEQGDNEQFF. Written as DNA, the CDR3 is TGCAGCGTTGAAGAACAGGGAGACAATGAGCAGTTCTTC.

This clone has a single count. This rearrangement joins TRBV6-5 to TRBJ2-7; TRBD1 matches at 9 bases. The ends lost 4 bases at V and 0 bases at J; junction bases unmatched: 1. The CDR3 spans 14 residues. The germline CDR1 and CDR2 sequences are MNHEY and SVGAGI. For the CDR3, the DNA is TGTGCCAGCAGTTTGGACAGGGGCTCCTACGAGCAGTACTTC. This gives the protein CASSLDRGSYEQYF.

CDR3 residues: CASYAPQSDRPGSPLHF. The CDR3 coding sequence is TGTGCCAGCTACGCCCCCCAATCGGACAGACCAGGTTCACCCCTCCACTTT. The chain carries TRBV28 and TRBJ1-6, with TRBD1 as a possible D gene (6 bases). Germline values: CDR1 MDHEN, CDR2 SYDVKM. The CDR3 runs 17 residues. V was shortened by 8 bases and J by 9 bases, with 26 bases between the two germline ends.

This clone has more than one count but fewer than ten. The chain carries TRBV6-2 or TRBV6-3 and TRBJ1-2, with D possibly matching TRBD1 (5 bases). V was trimmed by 6 bases and J by 2 bases, leaving 19 bases between them. In germline, CDR1 is MNHEY, CDR2 SVGEGT. This CDR3 has 16 amino acids. CDR3 region: CASSPIPGLRNYGYTF. CDR3 nucleotide sequence: TGTGCCAGCAGCCCAATCCCAGGGTTACGGAACTATGGCTACACCTTC.

The rearrangement joins TRBV25-1 to TRBJ1-5, with D tentatively TRBD1 (6 bases). The germline CDR1 and CDR2 sequences are MGHDK and SYGVNS. V was clipped by 5 bases and J by 5 bases, with 10 bases between them. This CDR3 has 13 amino acids. This CDR3 reads CASSRAGDQPQHF. The DNA for the CDR3 is TGTGCCAGCAGTCGGGCAGGGGATCAGCCCCAGCATTTT.

This rearrangement joins TRBV10-2 to TRBJ1-5; D is possibly TRBD1 (5 bases). With 6 bases removed from V and 4 bases from J, the gap between germline ends came to 19 bases. Germline loops: CDR1 WSHSY, CDR2 SAAADI. The CDR3 is made up of 16 amino acids. The CDR3 nucleotides read TGCGCCAGCAGGGATATACTCGGGGGTGAGAATCAGCCCCAGCATTTT. It translates to CASRDILGGENQPQHF.

V gene TRBV7-2 combines with J gene TRBJ2-3; 7 bases map to TRBD1. The germline V gene has CDR1 SGHTA and CDR2 FQGNSA. The CDR3 totals 14 residues. With V trimmed by 1 base and J by 3 bases, 1 base remained unmatched. CDR3: CASSLDRGTDTQYF. For the CDR3, the DNA is TGTGCCAGCAGCTTAGACAGGGGTACAGATACGCAGTATTTT.

The count of this clone is one. This chain links TRBV19 with TRBJ1-1; 11 nucleotides align to TRBD1. The J segment lost 6 bases and the V segment lost 4 bases, leaving 13 bases of the junction unmatched. The CDR3 loop spans 17 amino acids. The germline gives CDR1 LNHDA, CDR2 SQIVND (reference sequence). Here the CDR3 reads CASSRDRGYGPNPEAFF. In nucleotides, the CDR3 is TGTGCCAGTAGTAGGGACAGGGGGTACGGGCCCAACCCTGAAGCTTTCTTT.

This sequence joins TRBV4-3 and TRBJ2-7; possibly TRBD2 for D (5 bases). Germline loops: CDR1 LGHNA, CDR2 YSLEER. CDR3 length: 15 residues. V was clipped by 0 bases and J by 4 bases, with 13 bases between them. The CDR3 DNA reads TGCGCCAGCAGCCAAGACCTCCGGGGAGAGTACGAGCAGTACTTC. Its protein is CASSQDLRGEYEQYF.

The chain is built from TRBV5-4 and TRBJ2-2, with D possibly matching TRBD1 (5 bases). Germline-derived CDR1 and CDR2 are SGHNT and YYREEE (reference sequence). The CDR3 is 14 residues long. V shed 4 bases and J shed 5 bases, with 12 bases lying between them. The CDR3: CASSVQGGTGELFF. The CDR3 DNA reads as TGTGCCAGCAGCGTGCAGGGTGGGACCGGGGAGCTGTTTTTT.

The rearrangement links TRBV9 to TRBJ2-1; D is perhaps TRBD2 (5 bases). Germline V CDR1 and CDR2: SGDLS, YYNGEE. V was cut by 4 bases and J by 4 bases, with 12 bases left in between. The CDR3 is 14 amino acids. CDR3 nucleotide sequence: TGTGCCAGCAGCCCCAATGACTATTACAATGAGCAGTTCTTC. The encoded protein is CASSPNDYYNEQFF.

This clone was recorded a few times. The chain combines TRBV29-1 with TRBJ2-1, with D possibly TRBD2 on 6 matching bases. Trimming cost V 4 bases and J 6 bases, with 16 bases left between them. This CDR3 has 14 amino acids. Germline CDR1 SQVTM, CDR2 ANQGSEA. CDR3 region: CSVGSWERANEQFF. In DNA form, the CDR3 reads TGCAGCGTTGGGTCGTGGGAGCGGGCCAATGAGCAGTTCTTC.